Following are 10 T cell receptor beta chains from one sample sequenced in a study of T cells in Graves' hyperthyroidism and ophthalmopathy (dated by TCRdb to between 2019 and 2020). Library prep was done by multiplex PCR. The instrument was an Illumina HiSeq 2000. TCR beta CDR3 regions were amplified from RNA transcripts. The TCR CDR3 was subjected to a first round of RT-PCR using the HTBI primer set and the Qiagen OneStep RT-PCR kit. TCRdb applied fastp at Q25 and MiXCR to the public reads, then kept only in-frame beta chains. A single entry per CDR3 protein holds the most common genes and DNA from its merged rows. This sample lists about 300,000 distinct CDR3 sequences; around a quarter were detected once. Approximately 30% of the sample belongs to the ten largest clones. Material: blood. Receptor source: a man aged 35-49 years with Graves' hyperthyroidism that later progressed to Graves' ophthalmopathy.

The CDR3 bases are TGTGCCTGGAGTGTAGGGTCTACTCAAGAGACCCAGTACTTC. Translated: CAWSVGSTQETQYF. V gene TRBV30 combines with J gene TRBJ2-5; D not certain. Germline assignment: CDR1 GTSNPN and CDR2 SVGIG (reference sequence). The CDR3 consists of 14 residues. V dropped 0 bases and J dropped 2 bases, with 10 bases sitting between them.

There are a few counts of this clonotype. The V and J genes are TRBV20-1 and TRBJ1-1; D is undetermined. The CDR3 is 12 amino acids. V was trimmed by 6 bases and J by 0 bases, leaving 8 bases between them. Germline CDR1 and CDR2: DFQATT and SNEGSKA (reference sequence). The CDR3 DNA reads TGCAGTGCCATTACGGTGAACACTGAAGCTTTCTTT. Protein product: CSAITVNTEAFF.

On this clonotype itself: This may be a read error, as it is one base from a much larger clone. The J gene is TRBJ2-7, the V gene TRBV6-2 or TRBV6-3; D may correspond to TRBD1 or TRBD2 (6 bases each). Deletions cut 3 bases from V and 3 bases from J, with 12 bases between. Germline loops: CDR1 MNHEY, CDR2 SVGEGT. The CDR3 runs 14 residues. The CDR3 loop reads CASSYIQGGYEQYF. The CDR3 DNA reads TGTGCCAGCAGTTATATACAGGGAGGCTACGAGCAGTACTTC.

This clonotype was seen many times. CDR3 loop: CASSFGADEQYF. The CDR3 coding sequence is TGCGCCAGCAGTTTCGGCGCGGACGAGCAGTACTTC. V is TRBV10-2 and J is TRBJ2-7; unclear D gene. V was trimmed by 5 bases and J by 5 bases, leaving 10 bases between them. The CDR3 has 12 residues. Germline CDR1 is WSHSY and CDR2 is SAAADI.

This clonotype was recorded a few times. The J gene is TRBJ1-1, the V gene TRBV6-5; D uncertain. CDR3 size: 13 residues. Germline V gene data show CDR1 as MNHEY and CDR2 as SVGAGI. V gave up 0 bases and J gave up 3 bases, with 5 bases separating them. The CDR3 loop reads CASSYSKDTEAFF. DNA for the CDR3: TGTGCCAGCAGTTACTCGAAGGACACTGAAGCTTTCTTT.

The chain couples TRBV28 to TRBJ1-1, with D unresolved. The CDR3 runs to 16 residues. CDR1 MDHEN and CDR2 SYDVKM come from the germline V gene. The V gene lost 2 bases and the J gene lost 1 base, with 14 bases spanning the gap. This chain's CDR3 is CASSLMRGVANTEAFF. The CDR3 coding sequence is TGTGCCAGCAGTTTAATGCGGGGTGTGGCGAACACTGAAGCTTTCTTT.

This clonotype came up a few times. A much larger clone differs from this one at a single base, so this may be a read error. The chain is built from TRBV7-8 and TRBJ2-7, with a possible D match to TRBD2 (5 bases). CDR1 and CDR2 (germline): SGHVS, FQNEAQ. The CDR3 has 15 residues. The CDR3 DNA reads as TGTGCCAGCAGCCCGGAGGTAATGAATGCCTACGGGCAGTACTTC. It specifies CASSPEVMNAYGQYF.

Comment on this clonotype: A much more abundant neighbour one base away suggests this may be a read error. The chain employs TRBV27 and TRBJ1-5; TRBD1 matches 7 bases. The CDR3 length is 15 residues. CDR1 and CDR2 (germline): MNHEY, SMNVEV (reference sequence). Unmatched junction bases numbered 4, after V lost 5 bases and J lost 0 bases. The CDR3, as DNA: TGTGCCAGCAGTGAGCGGGACAGTAGCAATCAGCCCCAGCATTTT. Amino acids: CASSERDSSNQPQHF.

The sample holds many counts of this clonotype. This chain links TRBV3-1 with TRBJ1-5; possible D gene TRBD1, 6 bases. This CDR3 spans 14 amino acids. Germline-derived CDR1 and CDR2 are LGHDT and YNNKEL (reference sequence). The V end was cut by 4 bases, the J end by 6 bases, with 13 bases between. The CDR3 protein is CASSLSGGAQPQHF. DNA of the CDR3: TGTGCCAGCAGCCTCAGCGGGGGGGCTCAGCCCCAGCATTTT.

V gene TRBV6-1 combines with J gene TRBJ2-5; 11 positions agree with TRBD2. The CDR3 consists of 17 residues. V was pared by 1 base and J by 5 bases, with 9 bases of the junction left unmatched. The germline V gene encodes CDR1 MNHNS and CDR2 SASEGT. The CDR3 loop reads CASSEGVRLAGRETQYF. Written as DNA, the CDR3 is TGTGCCAGCAGTGAAGGGGTGAGACTAGCGGGACGGGAGACCCAGTACTTC.